This T cell receptor (beta chain) stems from a study of preoperative IRX-2 immunotherapy in early breast cancer. Germline CDR1 is LGHNT and CDR2 is FRNRAP. The CDR3 runs 13 residues. Treatment meaning: preoperative locoregional IRX-2 cytokine immunotherapy. The repertoire was sequenced with immunoSEQ multiplex PCR; TCRdb's copy has only in-frame clones and lacks some. The table records tens of thousands of clones, about four fifths of them present only once. The sequence came from a human donor with breast cancer. This sequence joins TRBV12-5 and TRBJ1-1, with unresolved D. The sequencing used lymph node tissue, collected from a patient treated with IRX-2 immunotherapy. The CDR3: CASTQDLNTEAFF. The CDR3 DNA reads TGTGCCAGCACTCAGGATCTGAACACTGAAGCTTTCTTT.